Below are 32 T cell receptor beta chains sequenced from a single sample in a study of response to subunit inactivated influenza vaccine. TCRdb recomputed calls from the RT-PCR reads with MiXCR, one row per CDR3 protein. The data hold over 750,000 distinct CDR3 sequences, with around 21% observed a single time. Sequencing was performed on PBMCs from blood, taken less than 6 days after vaccination. These receptor sequences come from a man aged 50 or older who received an inactivated influenza vaccine.

This clonotype was seen more than once but under ten times. V and J are TRBV5-1 and TRBJ2-7, with D perhaps TRBD1 (6 bases). The CDR3 has 14 amino acids. V lost 2 bases, J lost 6 bases, and 15 bases lay in between. Germline CDR1 SGHRS, CDR2 YFSETQ. The CDR3 loop is CASSLQGTGREQYF. CDR3 coding DNA: TGCGCCAGCAGCTTACAGGGAACCGGTCGCGAGCAGTACTTC.

J is TRBJ2-4 and V is TRBV12-3 or TRBV12-4, with D tentatively TRBD1 (5 bases). The CDR3 has 17 amino acids. Between the trimmed V and J ends, which lost 5 bases and 0 bases, there was a span of 17 bases. The chain's CDR3 is CASSPPPDKLAKNIQYF. CDR3 nucleotides: TGTGCCAGCAGTCCCCCTCCGGACAAACTAGCCAAAAACATTCAGTACTTC.

This clonotype turned up a few times. V and J are TRBV7-8 and TRBJ2-5, with 9 bases lining up with TRBD2. The ends lost 5 bases at V and 3 bases at J; junction bases unmatched: 4. Per the germline V gene, CDR1 is SGHVS and CDR2 is FQNEAQ. The CDR3 loop spans 14 amino acids. The DNA for the CDR3 is TGTGCCAGCAGCCCCAGCGGGAGGAAAGAGACCCAGTACTTC. It is translated as CASSPSGRKETQYF.

In this sample, this clonotype turned up a few times. The V and J genes are TRBV4-2 and TRBJ2-5; 9 bases are a match to TRBD1. J lost 1 base, V lost 2 bases, and 2 bases had no gene match. Germline V gene data show CDR1 as LGHNA and CDR2 as YNFKEQ. The CDR3 has 15 amino acids. This CDR3 reads CASSQMTGGQETQYF. For the CDR3, the DNA is TGTGCCAGCAGCCAAATGACAGGGGGCCAAGAGACCCAGTACTTC.

This clonotype was recorded a few times. The chain is built from TRBV20-1 and TRBJ2-1; 14 bases are a match to TRBD2. Germline CDR1 is DFQATT and CDR2 is SNEGSKA (reference sequence). The CDR3 extends over 17 amino acids. V lost 0 bases, J lost 7 bases, and 8 bases stayed unmatched. CDR3 in DNA: TGCAGTGCTAGAGATAGGACTAGCGGGAGGAGGATGAATGAGCAGTTCTTC. Amino acid sequence: CSARDRTSGRRMNEQFF.

This chain connects TRBV6-5 to TRBJ1-1; 7 nucleotides match TRBD1. The CDR3 has 17 amino acids. V shed 3 bases, J shed 1 base, and the junction held 11 bases outside the gene matches. Germline V gives CDR1 MNHEY, CDR2 SVGAGI. CDR3 region: CASSYGARGRGNTEAFF. CDR3 nucleotide sequence: TGTGCCAGCAGTTATGGGGCAAGGGGGCGAGGGAACACTGAAGCTTTCTTT.

The chain links TRBV29-1 to TRBJ2-7, with 8 bases lining up with TRBD2. The CDR3 covers 13 residues. Per the germline V gene, CDR1 is SQVTM and CDR2 is ANQGSEA. V lost 6 bases, J lost 7 bases, and 11 bases stayed unmatched. Here the CDR3 reads CSVRRGGGSEQYF. The CDR3 DNA is TGCAGCGTCCGCCGGGGGGGTGGGTCGGAGCAGTACTTC.

This clonotype was counted ten times or more. The rearrangement uses TRBV12-3 or TRBV12-4 and TRBJ2-2; tentative D call: TRBD2 (6 bases). Trimming cost V 4 bases and J 4 bases, with 10 bases left between them. The CDR3 consists of 14 residues. The CDR3 coding sequence is TGTGCCAGCAGTTCCGGGACTCGCACCGGGGAGCTGTTTTTT. Its protein is CASSSGTRTGELFF.

The chain is built from TRBV29-1 and TRBJ2-7; the D is unclear. Germline CDR1 is SQVTM and CDR2 is ANQGSEA. The CDR3 is made up of 13 amino acids. V dropped 1 base and J dropped 0 bases, with 7 bases sitting between them. CDR3 protein: CSVEVDGSYEQYF. Written as DNA, the CDR3 is TGCAGCGTTGAAGTGGACGGCTCCTACGAGCAGTACTTC.

This clonotype was recorded many times. An end of the junction differs from the germline gene, which may be a read error. The CDR3 sequence: CASSFGSGANVLTF. The CDR3 nucleotides read TGTGCCAGCAGTTTCGGCTCTGGGGCCAACGTCCTGACTTTC. The chain uses TRBV5-1 and TRBJ2-6; D unresolved. This CDR3 contains 14 residues. The V gene's germline CDR1 is SGHRS and CDR2 YFSETQ.

This chain uses TRBV7-2 with TRBJ2-2; D assignment may be TRBD1 or TRBD2 (6 bases each). The V gene's germline CDR1 is SGHTA and CDR2 FQGNSA. The CDR3 loop spans 14 amino acids. Trimming stripped 3 bases from V and 6 bases from J, with 11 bases between. The CDR3 DNA sequence: TGTGCCAGCAGCTTGAACAGGGAGGCCGGGGAGCTGTTTTTT. This sequence encodes CASSLNREAGELFF.

The rearrangement uses TRBV5-1 and TRBJ2-1, with 7 bases matching TRBD2. TRBJ2-7 explains the end of the DNA better; the J call may be wrong. Per the germline V gene, CDR1 is SGHRS and CDR2 is YFSETQ. The CDR3 covers 15 residues. The CDR3 region is CASSLEGSGGNEQYF. DNA for the CDR3: TGCGCCAGCAGCTTGGAGGGGTCGGGAGGCAATGAGCAGTACTTC.

This clonotype has only a few counts. This sequence joins TRBV5-5 and TRBJ1-1; D not certain. The CDR3 covers 12 residues. Trimming took 2 bases from V and 8 from J, leaving 10 bases between them. Germline V lookup: CDR1 SGHKS, CDR2 YYEKEE (reference sequence). In DNA form, the CDR3 reads TGTGCCAGCAGCTTTTTGAACAAGGAAGCTTTCTTT. It yields the protein CASSFLNKEAFF.

This chain's CDR3 is CASSHRQLNYGYTF. The CDR3 bases are TGTGCCAGCAGCCATAGACAGCTAAACTATGGCTACACCTTC. This chain links TRBV3-1 with TRBJ1-2; tentative D call: TRBD1 (5 bases). The length of the CDR3 is 14 residues. V lost 3 bases to trimming and J lost 2 bases, with 10 bases between them. Germline V gene sequence: CDR1 LGHDT, CDR2 YNNKEL (reference sequence).

This clonotype came up a few times. The V and J genes are TRBV6-2 or TRBV6-3 and TRBJ2-1, with no clear D. CDR1 and CDR2 from the germline V gene are MNHEY and SVGEGT. The CDR3 loop spans 13 amino acids. V was shortened by 8 bases and J by 7 bases, with 15 bases between the two germline ends. Here the CDR3 reads CASRKPNGNEQFF. The DNA of the CDR3 is TGTGCCAGCCGCAAGCCCAATGGGAATGAGCAGTTCTTC.

This clonotype was detected only a few times. This chain links TRBV15 with TRBJ2-7; D unclear. The CDR3 is 13 residues long. V gave up 0 bases and J gave up 6 bases, with 9 bases separating them. CDR1 is LNHNV and CDR2 is YYDKDF in the germline V gene (reference sequence). The CDR3 sequence is CATSRDRAGEQYF. The CDR3 DNA is TGTGCCACCAGCAGAGATAGGGCCGGCGAGCAGTACTTC.

V gene TRBV7-7 combines with J gene TRBJ2-5, with D possibly TRBD2 on 6 matching bases. Trimming left V 5 bases short and J 2 bases short, with 12 bases between. The CDR3 has 14 residues. Looked up from germline, CDR1 is SSHAT and CDR2 is FNYEAQ (reference sequence). The CDR3: CASSPGLIQETQYF. CDR3 DNA: TGTGCCAGCAGCCCGGGACTGATTCAAGAGACCCAGTACTTC.

This clonotype has just a few counts. V and J are TRBV10-3 and TRBJ2-7; TRBD1 agrees at 9 bases. Trimming took 11 bases from V and 2 from J; bases not matched to a gene: 7. CDR1 and CDR2 from the germline V gene are ENHRY and SYGVKD. The CDR3 totals 13 residues. The CDR3 sequence is CASGGTGPYEQYF. The CDR3 region has the DNA TGTGCCTCCGGGGGGACAGGGCCCTACGAGCAGTACTTC.

Many counts were recorded for this clonotype. The chain couples TRBV7-2 to TRBJ2-1, with 12 bases identical to TRBD2. V trimming: 4 bases; J trimming: 3 bases; junction bases outside the gene matches: 1. Germline V gives CDR1 SGHTA, CDR2 FQGNSA. This CDR3 region has 15 residues. CDR3 in DNA: TGTGCCAGCAGCTCACTAGCGGGAGGCTACAATGAGCAGTTCTTC. This gives the protein CASSSLAGGYNEQFF.

This clonotype showed up just a few times. The chain uses TRBV12-3 or TRBV12-4 and TRBJ2-1; weak D call: TRBD1 (5 bases). V was clipped by 6 bases and J by 0 bases, with 12 bases between them. The CDR3 consists of 15 residues. The CDR3 DNA sequence: TGTGCCAGCAGCTCAGACAGTAGCTCCTACAATGAGCAGTTCTTC. As protein: CASSSDSSSYNEQFF.

The rearrangement links TRBV14 to TRBJ2-5, with D hard to call. Germline V CDR1 and CDR2: SGHDN, FVKESK. The CDR3 loop spans 15 amino acids. Trimming removed 1 base from V and 4 bases from J, with 13 bases in between. The CDR3 DNA sequence: TGTGCCAGCAGCCAAGCAGCAGGTTGGAGAGAGACCCAGTACTTC. Its translation is CASSQAAGWRETQYF.

In its sample, this clonotype was seen many times. The CDR3 DNA follows: TGTGCCAGCAGCCCGCGACTAGCGGGAGATCCGGGAATAGATACGCAGTATTTT. Protein product: CASSPRLAGDPGIDTQYF. V is TRBV11-2 and J is TRBJ2-3; TRBD2 matches at 12 bases. J gave up 5 bases and V 5 bases, and 14 bases lay outside the gene matches. Germline V gene lookup returns CDR1 SGHAT and CDR2 FQNNGV. The CDR3 loop spans 18 amino acids.

The chain combines TRBV28 with TRBJ2-7; 10 bases map to TRBD2. The germline gives CDR1 MDHEN, CDR2 SYDVKM. This CDR3 is built from 17 residues. V trimming: 3 bases; J trimming: 6 bases; junction bases outside the gene matches: 14. CDR3 bases: TGTGCCAGCAGTTTGATCTTGAGGCTAGCGGGAGTAGGCGAGCAGTACTTC. Amino acids: CASSLILRLAGVGEQYF.

Remarks on this clonotype: A read error may account for a junction end that differs from germline. The V gene is TRBV20-1, the J gene TRBJ1-2; D gene uncertain. Germline CDR1 DFQATT, CDR2 SNEGSKA (reference sequence). This CDR3 is built from 9 residues. The CDR3 here is CSVGPLLDF. Written as DNA, the CDR3 is TGCAGTGTCGGGCCTCTCCTAGACTTC.

V is TRBV29-1 and J is TRBJ2-7, with D perhaps matching TRBD2 (5 bases). V was shortened by 5 bases and J by 2 bases, with 13 bases between the two germline ends. The germline gives CDR1 SQVTM, CDR2 ANQGSEA. The CDR3 sequence is 13 residues long. In DNA, the CDR3 is TGCAGCGTTTTAACGGGGAGCACCTACGAGCAGTACTTC. Protein: CSVLTGSTYEQYF.

Only a few counts were recorded for this clonotype. The chain uses TRBV5-1 and TRBJ2-4; 7 nucleotides agree with TRBD2. Losses at the gene ends were 0 bases for V and 0 bases for J; bases not matched to a gene: 12. The V gene's germline CDR1 is SGHRS and CDR2 YFSETQ. This CDR3 contains 19 residues. CDR3 sequence: CASSLGRVIAGVAKNIQYF. As DNA, the CDR3 is TGCGCCAGCAGCTTGGGAAGAGTAATAGCGGGTGTAGCCAAAAACATTCAGTACTTC. The whole variable domain, remainder taken from reference TRBV5-1 and TRBJ2-4, is KAGVTQTPRYLIKTRGQQVTLSCSPISGHRSVSWYQQTPGQGLQFLFEYFSETQRNKGNFPGRFSGRQFSNSRSEMNVSTLELGDSALYLCASSLGRVIAGVAKNIQYFGAGTRLSVL.

Remarks on this clonotype: Relative to the germline gene, one junction end is altered; a read error may explain this. V gene TRBV24-1 combines with J gene TRBJ2-2, with D perhaps TRBD1 (6 bases). The CDR3 is made up of 15 amino acids. Germline assignment: CDR1 KGHDR and CDR2 SFDVKD. CDR3 sequence: CATSDGGQITRELFF. In nucleotides, the CDR3 is TGTGCCACCAGTGATGGAGGACAGATCACCAGGGAGCTGTTTTTT.

The gene calls are TRBV7-2 and TRBJ2-5; D remains unclear. The CDR3 has 12 residues. From germline, CDR1 is SGHTA and CDR2 FQGNSA. The V end was cut by 7 bases, the J end by 2 bases, with 8 bases between. DNA of the CDR3: TGTGCCAGCACCAAGAATCAAGAGACCCAGTACTTC. Translated, it gives CASTKNQETQYF.

This rearrangement joins TRBV29-1 to TRBJ1-1; D ambiguous. Germline loops: CDR1 SQVTM, CDR2 ANQGSEA. This CDR3 has 19 residues. Trimming stripped 0 bases from V and 0 bases from J, with 23 bases between. The CDR3 region has the DNA TGCAGCGTTGAAGATCTGATATCGAGTAGCGGCGACATGAACACTGAAGCTTTCTTT. Its translation is CSVEDLISSSGDMNTEAFF.

The chain employs TRBV20-1 and TRBJ2-3, with 8 bases aligning to TRBD2. The CDR3 length is 14 residues. Germline loops: CDR1 DFQATT, CDR2 SNEGSKA (reference sequence). With 5 bases clipped from V and 0 bases from J, the junction kept 4 bases outside the gene matches. CDR3: CSARTGGSTDTQYF. In nucleotides, the CDR3 is TGCAGTGCTCGTACGGGGGGGAGCACAGATACGCAGTATTTT.

This chain connects TRBV5-8 to TRBJ2-1; D is undetermined. V was clipped by 4 bases and J by 4 bases, with 21 bases between them. The CDR3 runs to 17 residues. Germline CDR1 and CDR2: SGHTS and YDEGEE. The CDR3 DNA reads as TGTGCCAGCAGCCCAGTCGGATTGACTCCCGGGTACAATGAGCAGTTCTTC. Residues: CASSPVGLTPGYNEQFF.

The rearrangement uses TRBV15 and TRBJ1-3; D is possibly TRBD1 (5 bases). The V gene's germline CDR1 is LNHNV and CDR2 YYDKDF (reference sequence). CDR3 length equals 16 residues. V lost 0 bases and J lost 4, with 13 bases in between. The CDR3 sequence is CATSRDRRGQGNTIYF. CDR3 DNA: TGTGCCACCAGCAGAGATCGAAGGGGCCAGGGAAACACCATATATTTT.